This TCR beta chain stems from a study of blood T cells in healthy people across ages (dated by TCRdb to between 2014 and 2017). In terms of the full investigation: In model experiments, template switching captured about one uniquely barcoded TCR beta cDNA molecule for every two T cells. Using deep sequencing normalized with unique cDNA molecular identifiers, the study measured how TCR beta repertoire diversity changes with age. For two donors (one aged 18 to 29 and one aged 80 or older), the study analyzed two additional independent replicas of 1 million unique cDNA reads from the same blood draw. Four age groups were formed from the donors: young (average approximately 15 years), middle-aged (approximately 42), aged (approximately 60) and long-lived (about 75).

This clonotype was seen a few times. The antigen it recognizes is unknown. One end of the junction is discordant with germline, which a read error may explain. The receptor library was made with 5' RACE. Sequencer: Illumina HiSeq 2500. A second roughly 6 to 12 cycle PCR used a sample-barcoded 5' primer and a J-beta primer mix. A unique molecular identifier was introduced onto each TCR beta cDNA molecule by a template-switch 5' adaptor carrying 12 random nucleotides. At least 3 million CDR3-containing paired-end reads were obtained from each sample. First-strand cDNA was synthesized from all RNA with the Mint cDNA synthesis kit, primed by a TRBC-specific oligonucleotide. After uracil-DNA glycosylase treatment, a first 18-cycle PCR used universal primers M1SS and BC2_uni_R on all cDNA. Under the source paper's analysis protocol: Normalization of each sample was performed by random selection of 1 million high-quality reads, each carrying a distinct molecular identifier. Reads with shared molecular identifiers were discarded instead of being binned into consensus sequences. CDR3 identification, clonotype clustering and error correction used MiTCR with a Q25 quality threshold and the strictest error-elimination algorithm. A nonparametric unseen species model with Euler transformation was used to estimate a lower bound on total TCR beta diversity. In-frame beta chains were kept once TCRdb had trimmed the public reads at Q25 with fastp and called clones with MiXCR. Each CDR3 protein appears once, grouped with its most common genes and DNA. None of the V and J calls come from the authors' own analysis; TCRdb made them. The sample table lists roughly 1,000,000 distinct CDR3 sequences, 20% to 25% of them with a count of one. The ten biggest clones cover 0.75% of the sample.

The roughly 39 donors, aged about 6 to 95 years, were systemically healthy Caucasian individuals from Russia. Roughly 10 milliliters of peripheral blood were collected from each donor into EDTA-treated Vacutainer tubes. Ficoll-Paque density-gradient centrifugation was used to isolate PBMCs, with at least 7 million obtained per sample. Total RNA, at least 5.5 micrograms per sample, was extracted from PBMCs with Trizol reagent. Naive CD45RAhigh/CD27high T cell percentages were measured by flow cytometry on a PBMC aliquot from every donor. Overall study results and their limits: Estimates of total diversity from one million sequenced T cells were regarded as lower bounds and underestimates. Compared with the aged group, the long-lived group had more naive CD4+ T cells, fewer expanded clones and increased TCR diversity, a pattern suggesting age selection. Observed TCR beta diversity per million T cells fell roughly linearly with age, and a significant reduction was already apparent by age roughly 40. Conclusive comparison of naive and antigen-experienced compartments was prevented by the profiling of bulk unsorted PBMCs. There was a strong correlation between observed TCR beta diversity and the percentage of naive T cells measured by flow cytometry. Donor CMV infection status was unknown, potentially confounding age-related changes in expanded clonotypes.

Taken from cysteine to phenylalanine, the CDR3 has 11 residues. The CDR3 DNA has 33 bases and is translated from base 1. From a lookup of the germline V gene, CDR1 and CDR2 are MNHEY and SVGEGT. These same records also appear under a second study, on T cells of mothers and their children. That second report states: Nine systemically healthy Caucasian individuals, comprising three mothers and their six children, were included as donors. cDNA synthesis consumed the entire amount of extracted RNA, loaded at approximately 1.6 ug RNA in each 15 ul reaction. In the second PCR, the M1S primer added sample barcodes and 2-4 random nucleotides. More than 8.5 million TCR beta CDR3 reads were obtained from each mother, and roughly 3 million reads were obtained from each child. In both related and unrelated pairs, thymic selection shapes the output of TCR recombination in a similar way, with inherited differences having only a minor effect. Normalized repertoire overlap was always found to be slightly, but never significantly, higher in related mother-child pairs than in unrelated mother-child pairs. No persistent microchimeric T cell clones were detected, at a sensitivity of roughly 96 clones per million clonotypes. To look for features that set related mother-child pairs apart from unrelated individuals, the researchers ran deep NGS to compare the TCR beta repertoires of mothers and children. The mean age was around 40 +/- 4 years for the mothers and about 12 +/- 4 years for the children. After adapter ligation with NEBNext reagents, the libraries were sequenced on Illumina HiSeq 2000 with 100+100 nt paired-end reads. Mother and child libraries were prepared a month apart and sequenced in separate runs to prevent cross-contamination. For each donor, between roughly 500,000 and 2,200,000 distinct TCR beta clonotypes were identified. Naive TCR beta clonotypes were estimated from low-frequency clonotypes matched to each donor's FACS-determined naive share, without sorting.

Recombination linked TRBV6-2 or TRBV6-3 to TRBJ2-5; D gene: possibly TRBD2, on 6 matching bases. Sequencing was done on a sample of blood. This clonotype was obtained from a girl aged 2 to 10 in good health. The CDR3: CASSPRLVRFF. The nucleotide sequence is TGTGCCAGCAGCCCACGACTAGTGAGGTTCTTC.